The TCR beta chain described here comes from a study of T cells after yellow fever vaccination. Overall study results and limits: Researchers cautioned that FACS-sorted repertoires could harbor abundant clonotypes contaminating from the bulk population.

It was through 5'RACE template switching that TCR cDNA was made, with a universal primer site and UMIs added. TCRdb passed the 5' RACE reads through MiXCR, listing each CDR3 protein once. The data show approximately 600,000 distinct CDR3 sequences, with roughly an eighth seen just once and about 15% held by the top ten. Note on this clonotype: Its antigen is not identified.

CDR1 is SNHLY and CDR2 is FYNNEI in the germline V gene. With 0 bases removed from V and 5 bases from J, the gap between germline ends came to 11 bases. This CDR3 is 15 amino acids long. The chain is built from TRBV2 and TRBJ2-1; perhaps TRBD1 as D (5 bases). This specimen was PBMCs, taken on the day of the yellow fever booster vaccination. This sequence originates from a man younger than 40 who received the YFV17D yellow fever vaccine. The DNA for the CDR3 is TGTGCCAGCAGTGAAGCCCTAGGGGATGACAATGAGCAGTTCTTC. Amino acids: CASSEALGDDNEQFF.